These T cell receptor beta chains were read from a single sample in a study of T cells in localized non-small cell lung cancer. The table came from immunoSEQ multiplex PCR; TCRdb's copy has only in-frame clones and leaves some out. Of about 20,000 clones in the sample, 70% to 90% were seen once. The specimen was PBMCs, collected before any cancer treatment. Receptor source: a man between 40 and 70 years old with stage II squamous cell lung carcinoma. Each CDR3 is given with its conserved first and last residue. The D gene is left open where the match is weak. The size entry is marked missing in some rows and otherwise reads once, few, many or a size class.

TRBV4-1,-,TRBJ2-3,TRBD2,TGCGCCAGCAGCCAGACAGCGGGAGTCACAGATACGCAGTATTTT,CASSQTAGVTDTQYF
TRBV6-6,-,TRBJ2-7,-,TGTGCCAGCAGCCCCAGTAGGGACTCCTACGAGCAGTACTTC,CASSPSRDSYEQYF
TRBV10-1,-,TRBJ2-1,-,TGCGCCAGCAGTGCGCTCGTCGTTAGCTCCTACAATGAGCAGTTCTTC,CASSALVVSSYNEQFF
TRBV5-1,once,TRBJ2-1,TRBD2,TGCGCCAGCACCCTCTCCCTAGGACTAGCGGGGGTCAATGAGCAGTTCTTC,CASTLSLGLAGVNEQFF
TRBV2,few,TRBJ2-1,TRBD2,TGTGCCAGCAGTGTCCGGCTAGCGGCCTTTAATGAGCAGTTCTTC,CASSVRLAAFNEQFF
TRBV19,-,TRBJ2-5,-,TGTGCCAGTAGTATCATCTCTGGGCCGGGAGAGACCCAGTACTTC,CASSIISGPGETQYF
TRBV27,few,TRBJ2-3,-,TGTGCCAGCAATTCGGGGATTGGAGATACGCAGTATTTT,CASNSGIGDTQYF
TRBV5-6,-,TRBJ2-7,TRBD2,TGTGCCAGCAGCCGCTGGCAGGGAGGGTACGAGCAGTACTTC,CASSRWQGGYEQYF
TRBV7-9,-,TRBJ2-3,-,TGTGCCAGCAGCTTAGTGGAGGTCGAAAGCACAGATACGCAGTATTTT,CASSLVEVESTDTQYF
TRBV5-1,-,TRBJ1-1,-,TGCGCCAGCAGGGTCCAGACAGGTGGGGTTCCTGAAGCTTTCTTT,CASRVQTGGVPEAFF
TRBV7-9,-,TRBJ2-2,-,TGTGCCAGCAGCCAGGACAGGAACACCGGGGAGCTGTTTTTT,CASSQDRNTGELFF
TRBV7-3,once,TRBJ2-1,TRBD2,TGTGCCAGCAGCTCGGGACTAGCGGGAGGGCCGGGGGGTGAGCAGTTCTTC,CASSSGLAGGPGGEQFF
TRBV10-3,-,TRBJ1-2,-,TGTGCCATCAGTGAGCTCAGGGCTGGCTACACCTTC,CAISELRAGYTF
TRBV27,once,TRBJ2-5,-,TGTGCCAGCAGTGTCATCCAAGAGACCCAGTACTTC,CASSVIQETQYF
TRBV9,-,TRBJ1-1,TRBD1,TGTGCCAGCAGCGTGGGACAGTCCTACACTGAAGCTTTCTTT,CASSVGQSYTEAFF
TRBV4-3,-,TRBJ2-7,TRBD1,TGCGCCAGCAGCCAAGAACAGGGGGTGAGAGCCTACGAGCAGTACTTC,CASSQEQGVRAYEQYF
TRBV28,-,TRBJ2-1,TRBD2,TGTGCCAGCTTTGGACTAGCGGGCTTTTCTCTTAATGAGCAGTTCTTC,CASFGLAGFSLNEQFF
TRBV5-1,-,TRBJ1-1,-,TGCGCCAGCAGCTTGGTGGGACTTAACACTGAAGCTTTCTTT,CASSLVGLNTEAFF
TRBV14,-,TRBJ2-3,-,TGTGCCAGCAGGGGTCATTCGGATACGCAGTATTTT,CASRGHSDTQYF
TRBV6-6,-,TRBJ2-2,-,TGTGCCAGCAGCCCCGGGATTACCGGGGAGCTGTTTTTT,CASSPGITGELFF
TRBV25-1,-,TRBJ1-1,-,TGTGCCAGCAGTGAATATACGGAGGCCACTGAAGCTTTCTTT,CASSEYTEATEAFF
TRBV9,-,TRBJ2-3,-,TGTGCCAGCAGCGTAGAAGGCGGGGTGGGGGATACGCAGTATTTT,CASSVEGGVGDTQYF
TRBV7-9,-,TRBJ2-3,TRBD1,TGTGCCAGCAGCTTCGGGGACAGGGACACAGATACGCAGTATTTT,CASSFGDRDTDTQYF
TRBV11-2,-,TRBJ2-4,TRBD1,TGTGCCAGCAGCTTCTTACAGGGGGGCGACATTCAGTACTTC,CASSFLQGGDIQYF
TRBV27,-,TRBJ2-1,-,TGTGCCAGCAGTCCACGGACCTTCTCCTACAATGAGCAGTTCTTC,CASSPRTFSYNEQFF
TRBV9,-,TRBJ1-2,-,TGTGCCAGCAGCCGGACAGTGGGCGGCTACACCTTC,CASSRTVGGYTF
TRBV2,-,TRBJ2-7,TRBD1,TGTGCCAGCAGTGGGGGACAGGGGGCTTACGAGCAGTACTTC,CASSGGQGAYEQYF
TRBV2,-,TRBJ1-1,-,TGTGCCAGCCTGGGCAGGGGCACTGAAGCTTTCTTT,CASLGRGTEAFF
TRBV19,-,TRBJ2-7,-,TGTGCCAGTAGTATAGATGCCCTCGCCAGCGGAGAGCAGTACTTC,CASSIDALASGEQYF
TRBV6-5,-,TRBJ2-3,TRBD2,TGTGCCAGCAGTGACTCCGGCGGGGGGGCCGATACGCAGTATTTT,CASSDSGGGADTQYF
TRBV28,-,TRBJ1-1,TRBD1,TGTGCCAGCAGGAGACTGGACAGGCCGATGAACACTAAAGCTTTCTTT,CASRRLDRPMNTKAFF
TRBV28,-,TRBJ2-1,-,TGTGCCAGCAGTTTCGTTCAGAGCTCCTACAATGAGCAGTTCTTC,CASSFVQSSYNEQFF
TRBV28,-,TRBJ1-5,-,TGTGCCAGCAGTTTGGGGTCCCCAAGTAGCAATCAGCCCCAGCATTTT,CASSLGSPSSNQPQHF
TRBV27,-,TRBJ2-7,-,TGTGCCAGCAGTTTATCCGGCAGGTTCCCCTACGAGCAGTACTTC,CASSLSGRFPYEQYF
TRBV1,-,TRBJ2-7,-,TGCACCAGCAGGGGAGCGGGGGGAGCGGGCGAGCAGTACTTC,CTSRGAGGAGEQYF
TRBV19,-,TRBJ2-1,-,TGTGCCAGTAGTCGCGGGGCTTTAACGGTCAATGAGCAGTTCTTC,CASSRGALTVNEQFF
TRBV10-1,-,TRBJ2-7,-,TGCGCCAGCAGTGAAGGCTTTTCCTACGAGCAGTACTTC,CASSEGFSYEQYF
TRBV2,-,TRBJ2-3,-,TGTGCCAGCAGTGTTTCCGAACCCGCGCCCGATACGCAGTATTTT,CASSVSEPAPDTQYF
TRBV19,once,TRBJ2-1,-,TGTGCCAGTAGTATCCAGGGGGGCTCCTACAATGAGCAGTTCTTC,CASSIQGGSYNEQFF
TRBV28,-,TRBJ2-1,TRBD2,TGTGCCAGCAGTTTGTGGGTTAGTAGCGGGAGCGATGAGCAGTTCTTC,CASSLWVSSGSDEQFF
TRBV7-2,-,TRBJ2-2,-,TGTGCCAGCAGCTTAGGGGACACCCTCTGGGGGAACACCGGGGAGCTGTTTTTT,CASSLGDTLWGNTGELFF
TRBV19,-,TRBJ2-2,TRBD2,TGTGCCAGTAGGCCCCAGCATCTAGCGGGGGGTGGGGAGCTGTTTTTT,CASRPQHLAGGGELFF
TRBV7-9,-,TRBJ2-2,-,TGTGCCAGCAGCTCCCCGGGTGCACCCGGGGAGCTGTTTTTT,CASSSPGAPGELFF
TRBV9,-,TRBJ1-3,-,TGTGCCAGCAGCGTAGACGGTGGGGGCACTGGAAACACCATATATTTT,CASSVDGGGTGNTIYF
TRBV6-6,-,TRBJ1-6,-,TGTGCCAGCAGAACAGCCCTCGGTTCACCCCTCCACTTT,CASRTALGSPLHF
TRBV10-1,-,TRBJ2-1,TRBD2,TGCGCCAGCGGAGGCGGGGGGACACTCAATGAGCAGTTCTTC,CASGGGGTLNEQFF
TRBV4-1,-,TRBJ2-1,-,TGCGCCAGCAGCCAAGATCGATCCGACGCCGTTTCCTACAATGAGCAGTTCTTC,CASSQDRSDAVSYNEQFF
TRBV10-1,-,TRBJ2-1,-,TGCGCCAGCATTCAACCGACGTCCCCTCGGGAGCGAGACAATGAGCAGTTCTTC,CASIQPTSPRERDNEQFF
TRBV6-6,-,TRBJ1-5,-,TGTGCCAGCAGTCCTGCACCCGATCAGCCCCAGCATTTT,CASSPAPDQPQHF
TRBV10-2,-,TRBJ2-5,TRBD2,TGCGCCAGCAGTGATTGGGGGGGAAGGGAGACCCAGTACTTC,CASSDWGGRETQYF
TRBV5-1,once,TRBJ2-7,-,TGCGCCAGCAGCCGGGGCGGAGGGAACGAGCAGTACTTC,CASSRGGGNEQYF
TRBV30,-,TRBJ1-2,-,TGTGCCTGGAGTGTACGGCACCGCGGCTACACCTTC,CAWSVRHRGYTF
TRBV6-5,-,TRBJ1-1,-,TGTGCCAGCAGTTACGGACACATGAACACTGAAGCTTTCTTT,CASSYGHMNTEAFF
TRBV9,-,TRBJ1-1,-,TGTGCCAGCAGACCGGGACCCGATAGGACTGAAGCTTTCTTT,CASRPGPDRTEAFF
TRBV6-6,-,TRBJ2-2,-,TGTGCCAGCAGTTACGGTCTCCTAGCGAACACCGGGGAGCTGTTTTTT,CASSYGLLANTGELFF
TRBV19,-,TRBJ2-2,-,TGTGCCAGTAGTATATTCACAGGGTCAACCGGGGAGCTGTTTTTT,CASSIFTGSTGELFF
TRBV30,-,TRBJ2-7,-,TGTGCCTGGAGTACCTCCTACGAGCAGTACTTC,CAWSTSYEQYF
TRBV10-3,-,TRBJ1-3,-,TGTGCCATCGGGGAAATGGGAAACACCATATATTTT,CAIGEMGNTIYF
TRBV18,-,TRBJ2-2,-,TGTGCCAGCTCACCAGGGGGCGACACCGGGGAGCTGTTTTTT,CASSPGGDTGELFF